These T cell receptor beta chains were read from a single sample in a study of blood T cell repertoires in COVID-19. Some clones are missing from TCRdb's copy, which holds only in-frame ones; the method was immunoSEQ multiplex PCR. This table has around 450,000 clones, around 89% appearing once. What was sequenced was peripheral blood. These receptors all stem from a woman aged 30 to 39 with acute or convalescent COVID-19. Each CDR3 is given with its conserved first and last residue. A D gene is named only where the DNA matches it firmly. The size entry is marked missing in some rows and otherwise reads once, few, many or a size class.

J	size	D	V	CDR3	DNA
TRBJ2-4	-	-	TRBV5-5	CASSIDSSLAKNIQYF	TGTGCCAGCAGCATCGACAGTTCTCTAGCCAAAAACATTCAGTACTTC
TRBJ2-1	-	TRBD2	TRBV3-1/TRBV3-2	CASSQPGLANEQFF	TGTGCCAGCAGCCAACCGGGACTAGCGAATGAGCAGTTCTTC
TRBJ1-1	few	-	TRBV5-1	CASSLLQGQTEAFF	TGCGCCAGCAGCTTGCTTCAGGGCCAGACTGAAGCTTTCTTT
TRBJ1-6	-	-	TRBV5-1	CASSTGWDSPLHF	TGCGCCAGCAGCACAGGGTGGGATTCACCCCTCCACTTT
TRBJ2-3	-	TRBD1	TRBV9	CASSVGDRTDTQYF	TGTGCCAGCAGCGTAGGGGACAGAACAGATACGCAGTATTTT
TRBJ2-3	-	-	TRBV10-1	CASSDGATHTQYF	TGCGCCAGCAGTGATGGTGCGACACATACGCAGTATTTT
TRBJ2-1	few	-	TRBV2	CASSRLGPEQFF	TGTGCCAGCAGTAGACTAGGCCCTGAGCAGTTCTTC
TRBJ1-3	-	TRBD1	TRBV2	CASSGQGARGNTIYF	TGTGCCAGCAGTGGACAGGGGGCTCGTGGAAACACCATATATTTT
TRBJ2-5	-	TRBD1	TRBV7-4	CASRHIPGGLNGETQYF	TGTGCCAGCAGGCATATCCCAGGGGGCTTAAATGGAGAGACCCAGTACTTC
TRBJ2-7	-	-	TRBV30	CAWSVKGGEQYF	TGTGCCTGGAGTGTAAAAGGGGGCGAGCAGTACTTC
TRBJ2-5	-	-	TRBV5-1	CASSLGAGYKETQYF	TGCGCCAGCAGCTTGGGGGCAGGTTATAAAGAGACCCAGTACTTC
TRBJ2-2	-	-	TRBV27	CASSLLQSTGELFF	TGTGCCAGCAGTTTGTTACAGTCGACCGGGGAGCTGTTTTTT
TRBJ2-1	-	TRBD2	TRBV5-4	CASSSIETSTFYNEQFF	TGTGCCAGCAGCTCAATTGAGACTAGCACGTTTTACAATGAGCAGTTCTTC
TRBJ2-5	-	-	TRBV15	CATSRDLTAQETQYF	TGTGCCACCAGCAGAGATCTCACAGCCCAAGAGACCCAGTACTTC
TRBJ1-5	once	-	TRBV28	CASSGGGGVQPQHF	TGTGCCAGCAGCGGCGGGGGCGGGGTTCAGCCCCAGCATTTT
TRBJ2-5	-	-	TRBV5-5	CASSRQVFQETQYF	TGTGCCAGCAGCCGACAGGTCTTTCAAGAGACCCAGTACTTC
TRBJ2-5	-	-	TRBV6-5	CASSPRGAKETQYF	TGTGCCAGCAGTCCCCGGGGTGCCAAGGAGACCCAGTACTTC
TRBJ1-2	-	-	TRBV3-1/TRBV3-2	CASSQERSGGGYTF	TGTGCCAGCAGCCAAGAAAGATCCGGGGGGGGCTACACCTTC
TRBJ2-2	-	TRBD1	TRBV6-5	CASSSSGQGGTGELFF	TGTGCCAGCAGTTCATCGGGACAGGGAGGAACCGGGGAGCTGTTTTTT
TRBJ1-2	few	-	TRBV27	CASSLRGTGGYGYTF	TGTGCCAGCAGTTTAAGGGGAACCGGGGGCTATGGCTACACCTTC
TRBJ2-3	-	-	TRBV25-1	CASSAQSDTQYF	TGTGCCAGCAGTGCCCAATCAGATACGCAGTATTTT
TRBJ2-3	-	-	TRBV7-9	CASSPDSSTDTQYF	TGTGCCAGCAGCCCCGACAGCAGCACAGATACGCAGTATTTT
TRBJ1-2	-	TRBD1	TRBV15	CATSRDKGAGNGYTF	TGTGCCACCAGCAGAGATAAGGGGGCGGGTAATGGCTACACCTTC
TRBJ2-3	-	-	TRBV18	CASSPPVRSTDTQYF	TGTGCCAGCTCACCACCAGTCAGGAGCACAGATACGCAGTATTTT
TRBJ2-3	-	-	TRBV7-3	CASSLTGWRRGAVDTQYF	TGTGCCAGCAGCTTAACAGGTTGGAGACGGGGGGCCGTGGATACGCAGTATTTT
TRBJ2-5	-	-	TRBV2	CASSENRAPQETQYF	TGTGCCAGCAGTGAAAACAGGGCCCCACAAGAGACCCAGTACTTC
TRBJ1-3	few	-	TRBV12-2	CASRPTRVPGNTIYF	TGTGCAAGTCGCCCCACGAGGGTCCCTGGAAACACCATATATTTT
TRBJ1-2	-	-	TRBV6-6	CASSIGQPRGYTF	TGTGCCAGCAGTATAGGACAGCCGCGGGGCTACACCTTC